This T cell receptor beta chain was captured in a study of shared clonotypes between healthy human individuals. The length of the CDR3 is 18 residues. Trimming stripped 1 base from V and 2 bases from J, with 18 bases between. Germline V gene data show CDR1 as MNHNS and CDR2 as SASEGT. Generated by immunoSEQ multiplex PCR, the TCRdb table keeps only in-frame clones and is missing some. The data hold around 2,000,000 clones, with roughly 94% observed a single time. CD45RO-negative cells were positively selected for CCR7, leaving out terminally differentiated effector memory CD45RA+ cells. Donors had no recently reported acute infections or vaccinations and were HIV-negative. There were only Caucasian adults among the donors, and all lived in Nashville, Tennessee.

The TCR was taken from a man between 18 and 35 years old in good health. The J gene is TRBJ1-3, the V gene TRBV6-1; D possibly corresponds to TRBD1 (6 bases). Sequencing was done on a sample of naive CD8+ T cells sorted from blood. CDR3: CASSEGLGQGWAGNTIYF. For the CDR3, the DNA is TGTGCCAGCAGTGAAGGTCTCGGGCAGGGGTGGGCTGGAAACACCATATATTTT.